This T cell receptor beta chain appears in the sequencing data of a study of human T cells and chemical hapten exposure. TCRdb re-called the RACE reads through MiXCR, storing one row per CDR3 protein. Of 380,000 or so distinct CDR3 sequences in the sample, about 4.8% were seen once. V shed 6 bases, J shed 7 bases, and the junction held 5 bases outside the gene matches. Germline CDR1 is SNHLY and CDR2 is FYNNEI. This CDR3 is 12 amino acids long. Noted time point: patch test 1, 2 weeks after DPC sensitization. Treatment denoted: therapeutic diphenylcyclopropenone sensitization with weekly scalp DPC. Non-pregnant alopecia patients aged 18 to 70, suitable for DPC therapy. Broader study findings: Donor immune responses may differ from healthy people's, since all donors had alopecia.

In the case of this clonotype: Its target is unknown.

This receptor was identified in a woman between 45 and 65 years old with alopecia areata. Some clones in this sample may be carry-over from other donors' samples. This chain joins TRBV2 and TRBJ2-7; 8 bases are a match to TRBD1. Material: whole blood, obtained in connection with sensitization to the hapten diphenylcyclopropenone (DPC). CDR3 protein: CASRGDRREQYF. The CDR3 DNA is TGTGCCAGCAGGGGGGACAGGCGGGAGCAGTACTTC.